These 6 T cell receptor beta chains were all obtained from the same sample, sequenced in a study of beta chain features in type 1 diabetes. General study findings and limits: People with Type 1 diabetes carried modestly yet significantly shorter TCRB CDR3s in all four CD4+ subsets.

These receptors are not linked to any known antigen. The entirety of the isolated RNA underwent reverse transcription, so expressed TCRB transcripts were sequenced. Profiling relied on immunoSEQ multiplex PCR, and the TCRdb table lists in-frame clones only, not all of them. The sample includes 53,000 or so clones, just under 65% of them seen just once. The specimen sequenced was stem cell memory CD4+ T cells from blood. These receptors were collected from a woman in her thirties with type 1 diabetes.

The CDR3 region is CASSLEGQGAYGYTF. For the CDR3, the DNA is TGCGCCAGCAGCTTGGAGGGACAGGGGGCCTATGGCTACACCTTC. The chain uses TRBV5-1 and TRBJ1-2; 12 bases map to TRBD1. Per germline, CDR1 SGHRS and CDR2 YFSETQ. V dropped 0 bases and J dropped 4; count of bases not matched to a gene: 1. This CDR3 has 15 residues. The variable domain in full, with the rest retrieved from reference TRBV5-1 and TRBJ1-2, is KAGVTQTPRYLIKTRGQQVTLSCSPISGHRSVSWYQQTPGQGLQFLFEYFSETQRNKGNFPGRFSGRQFSNSRSEMNVSTLELGDSALYLCASSLEGQGAYGYTFGSGTRLTVV.

The table lists this clone with a count of one. This chain joins TRBV5-8 and TRBJ1-2, with unresolved D. Germline values: CDR1 SGHTS, CDR2 YDEGEE. This CDR3 region has 11 residues. The V end was cut by 7 bases, the J end by 6 bases, with 10 bases between. CDR3 in DNA: TGTGCCAGCTTTGGGCGAGATGGCTACACCTTC. It specifies CASFGRDGYTF.

This rearrangement joins TRBV5-1 to TRBJ2-3; 11 nucleotides match TRBD2. Germline V lookup: CDR1 SGHRS, CDR2 YFSETQ. The CDR3 spans 15 residues. J gave up 2 bases and V 5 bases, and 4 bases lay outside the gene matches. CDR3 sequence reads: CASSMTSGITDTQYF. The CDR3 DNA reads as TGCGCCAGCAGTATGACTAGCGGGATCACAGATACGCAGTATTTT.

The chain carries TRBV7-6 and TRBJ1-1; D is unclear. Germline CDR1 reads SGHVS; CDR2 reads FNYEAQ. The CDR3 is 12 amino acids. V lost 0 bases to trimming and J lost 8 bases, with 7 bases between them. The CDR3 spells CASSLAGSEAFF. CDR3 bases: TGTGCCAGCAGCTTAGCTGGCTCAGAAGCTTTCTTT.

The V call is TRBV4-2, the J call TRBJ2-1; 12 bases agree with TRBD2. After removal of 4 bases from V and 8 bases from J, the junction contained 3 bases not matched to a gene. The CDR3 has 14 amino acids. Germline V CDR1 and CDR2: LGHNA, YNFKEQ. The CDR3 here is CASSPSGRGHEQFF. DNA for the CDR3: TGTGCCAGCAGCCCTAGCGGGAGGGGTCATGAGCAGTTCTTC.

This chain connects TRBV4-2 to TRBJ2-5; 10 nucleotides align to TRBD1. This CDR3 has 13 residues. Germline-derived CDR1 and CDR2 are LGHNA and YNFKEQ. With V trimmed by 8 bases and J by 4 bases, 4 bases remained unmatched. Here the CDR3 reads CASGDRGRETQYF. Here the CDR3 DNA reads TGTGCCAGCGGGGACAGGGGCCGAGAGACCCAGTACTTC.